The rows below give T cell receptor beta chains drawn from one sample of a study of Ad26.COV2.S vaccination and SARS-CoV-2 variants. TCRdb keeps only in-frame clones here, not all; method: immunoSEQ multiplex PCR. The data hold some 450,000 clones, with around 90% observed a single time. The sequenced sample was peripheral blood, obtained in a trial of Ad26.COV2.S vaccine versus placebo. Receptor source: a person between 18 and 59 years old who received the Ad26.COV2.S COVID-19 vaccine or a placebo. The CDR3 runs from the conserved cysteine through the conserved F or W. The order of the fields is D gene, V gene, clone size, CDR3 length, J gene, CDR3 DNA, CDR3 protein. The D gene is left open where the match is weak. Clone size is stated in some rows and not others, as once, few, many or a class when expanded.

>NA|TRBV6-4|NA|16|TRBJ2-1
TGTGCCAGCAGTGCGCAGGGATTCCAGCACTACAATGAGCAGTTCTTC
CASSAQGFQHYNEQFF
>TRBD2|TRBV2|NA|16|TRBJ2-7
TGTGCCAGCACCTCCAGGGGTCTAGCGGGAGGAAGCGAGCAGTACTTC
CASTSRGLAGGSEQYF
>TRBD2|TRBV9|NA|18|TRBJ2-1
TGTGCCAGCAGCGTAGGGGATTTAGCGGGAGCCCACAGTAATGAGCAGTTCTTC
CASSVGDLAGAHSNEQFF
>TRBD1|TRBV6-5|NA|14|TRBJ1-4
TGTGCCAGCAGTCGGGGACAGGGTAATGAAAAACTGTTTTTT
CASSRGQGNEKLFF
>NA|TRBV7-9|NA|14|TRBJ1-5
TGTGCCAGCAGCGTGAACGGGGTCAATCAGCCCCAGCATTTT
CASSVNGVNQPQHF
>TRBD1|TRBV19|NA|16|TRBJ2-7
TGTGCCAGTAGTACCCTCGGGACAGTCCAAACCTACGAGCAGTACTTC
CASSTLGTVQTYEQYF
>NA|TRBV9|NA|14|TRBJ2-3
TGTGCCAGTAATCGCGGGGGCCGAACAGATACGCAGTATTTT
CASNRGGRTDTQYF
>NA|TRBV28|once|15|TRBJ2-5
TGTGCCAGCAGTCGACCCGGGGCGACAAAAGAGACCCAGTACTTC
CASSRPGATKETQYF
>NA|TRBV29-1|NA|10|TRBJ2-1
TGCAGCGTTGTGGCCAATGAGCAGTTCTTC
CSVVANEQFF
>NA|TRBV11-3|NA|16|TRBJ2-1
TGTGCCAGCAGCTCCGGACAGAAGAGCTCCTACAATGAGCAGTTCTTC
CASSSGQKSSYNEQFF